This T cell receptor beta chain was recorded in a study of blood T cell repertoires in COVID-19. This clone was recorded only once. Germline CDR1 KGHSH, CDR2 LQKENI. V lost 6 bases to trimming and J lost 4 bases; unmatched junction nucleotides: 7. The length of the CDR3 is 15 residues. Measured with immunoSEQ multiplex PCR; TCRdb has only the in-frame clones, and not every one. Among approximately 200,000 clones listed, about 86% were seen once. The chain recombines TRBV18 with TRBJ2-1; 9 bases fit TRBD2. This sequence was found in a woman under 40 who had been exposed to COVID-19. The sequenced sample consisted of PBMCs or T cells enriched from blood (not recorded which). This CDR3 is CASSTASGAYNEQFF. The CDR3 DNA is TGTGCCAGCTCGACCGCTAGCGGGGCTTACAATGAGCAGTTCTTC. The whole variable domain, remainder taken from reference TRBV18 and TRBJ2-1, is NAGVMQNPRHLVRRRGQEARLRCSPMKGHSHVYWYRQLPEEGLKFMVYLQKENIIDESGMPKERFSAEFPKEGPSILRIQQVVRGDSAAYFCASSTASGAYNEQFFGPGTRLTVL.